Below, 16 T cell receptor beta chains from the same sample are listed, as sequenced in a study of blood T cell repertoires in COVID-19. Using immunoSEQ multiplex PCR, the repertoire was profiled, and TCRdb retains in-frame clones only, with some absent. The repertoire holds around 400,000 clones, with around 83% as singletons. Source material: PBMCs or T cells enriched from blood (not recorded which). The receptors here all came from a woman between 45 and 60 years old who had recovered from COVID-19.

The genes are TRBV19 and TRBJ2-3; D not resolved. The CDR3 extends over 14 amino acids. Trimming took off 5 bases at V and 0 bases at J, with 9 bases between the two ends. CDR1 and CDR2 (germline): LNHDA, SQIVND (reference sequence). The chain's CDR3 is CASSYGRSTDTQYF. As DNA, the CDR3 is TGTGCCAGTAGTTATGGCAGAAGCACAGATACGCAGTATTTT.

This chain links TRBV2 with TRBJ2-7; TRBD1 aligns across 7 bases. In germline, CDR1 is SNHLY, CDR2 FYNNEI. V gave up 7 bases and J gave up 0 bases; unmatched junction bases: 6. The length of the CDR3 is 14 residues. The CDR3 region is CASIRDRDSYEQYF. The DNA of the CDR3 is TGTGCCAGCATCCGGGACAGAGACTCCTACGAGCAGTACTTC.

This chain links TRBV3-1 (or the pseudogene TRBV3-2) with TRBJ1-1; D remains unclear. V was pared by 4 bases and J by 10 bases, with 13 bases between. CDR1 is LGHDT, CDR2 YNNKEL, per germline (reference sequence). This CDR3 spans 12 amino acids. The CDR3 nucleotides are TGTGCCAGCAGCCCAAACAGAACGCCAGCTTTCTTT. Its translation: CASSPNRTPAFF.

This chain joins TRBV3-1 (or the pseudogene TRBV3-2) and TRBJ1-2, with 9 bases aligning to TRBD1. Germline V gene sequence: CDR1 LGHDT, CDR2 YNNKEL (reference sequence). This CDR3 comprises 16 residues. Germline trimming cut 3 bases from V and 3 bases from J; bases unmatched to any gene: 8. CDR3 in amino acids: CASSQSGTGIYYGYTF. The DNA of the CDR3 is TGTGCCAGCAGCCAGTCCGGGACAGGGATTTACTATGGCTACACCTTC.

V is TRBV24-1 and J is TRBJ1-5; the match to TRBD1 covers 8 bases. Germline CDR1 reads KGHDR; CDR2 reads SFDVKD. With 10 bases clipped from V and 0 bases from J, the junction kept 4 bases outside the gene matches. The CDR3 contains 14 residues. The CDR3: CATDRGYSNQPQHF. As DNA, the CDR3 is TGTGCCACAGACAGGGGATATAGCAATCAGCCCCAGCATTTT.

The rearrangement uses TRBV7-9 and TRBJ1-1, with TRBD1 matching 10 bases. V dropped 5 bases and J dropped 6; count of bases not matched to a gene: 6. CDR1 SEHNR and CDR2 FQNEAQ come from the germline V gene (reference sequence). There are 14 residues in the CDR3. The CDR3 bases are TGTGCCAGCAGCCCGCGGACAGGGGGGGCTGAAGCTTTCTTT. Protein: CASSPRTGGAEAFF.

This clone was recorded only once. The rearrangement links TRBV29-1 to TRBJ2-7; 9 bases are a match to TRBD2. This CDR3 region has 13 residues. Trimming took 7 bases from V and 4 from J; bases not matched to a gene: 8. Germline V gives CDR1 SQVTM, CDR2 ANQGSEA. The CDR3 coding sequence is TGCAGCGCTGGTAGCGGGAGCGGTTACGAGCAGTACTTC. Protein: CSAGSGSGYEQYF.

This sequence joins TRBV19 and TRBJ2-3, with TRBD2 matching over 8 bases. Per germline, CDR1 LNHDA and CDR2 SQIVND (reference sequence). The CDR3 is 15 amino acids. Trimming cost V 1 base and J 4 bases; bases outside gene matches: 4. CDR3 protein: CASSIAGAGADTQYF. The CDR3 DNA reads TGTGCCAGTAGTATAGCGGGAGCGGGGGCAGATACGCAGTATTTT.

The rearrangement uses TRBV3-1 (or the pseudogene TRBV3-2) and TRBJ2-7, with a weak D call TRBD1 (6 bases). The CDR3 contains 18 residues. Germline lookup yields CDR1 LGHDT and CDR2 YNNKEL (reference sequence). V was clipped by 0 bases and J by 1 base, with 19 bases between them. The CDR3 DNA reads as TGTGCCAGCAGCCAAGACCGGCCCGCAGGGGCTGTTTCCTACGAGCAGTACTTC. Translated: CASSQDRPAGAVSYEQYF.

This chain uses TRBV27 with TRBJ2-5, with no clear D. Per the germline V gene, CDR1 is MNHEY and CDR2 is SMNVEV (reference sequence). This CDR3 comprises 13 residues. Trimming pared 0 bases from V and 5 bases from J, leaving 7 bases between. CDR3: CASSLSGWETQYF. CDR3 nucleotides: TGTGCCAGCAGTTTATCCGGGTGGGAGACCCAGTACTTC.

The chain carries TRBV5-1 and TRBJ2-7; 8 bases align to TRBD2. The CDR3 spans 15 residues. J was trimmed by 1 base and V by 1 base; bases with no gene match: 4. Germline CDR1 reads SGHRS; CDR2 reads YFSETQ. CDR3 region: CASSLLPGGSYEQYF. Here the CDR3 DNA reads TGCGCCAGCAGCTTGCTTCCGGGAGGGTCCTACGAGCAGTACTTC.

This rearrangement joins TRBV9 to TRBJ1-3, with D possibly matching TRBD1 (6 bases). CDR1 is SGDLS, CDR2 YYNGEE, per germline. The V end lost 4 bases, the J end lost 1 base, and 12 bases lay between the germline ends. The CDR3 is made up of 15 amino acids. CDR3 in amino acids: CASSPSGQSGNTIYF. The CDR3 DNA reads as TGTGCCAGCAGCCCGAGCGGACAGTCTGGAAACACCATATATTTT.

The chain couples TRBV7-2 to TRBJ2-2; D is perhaps TRBD2 (6 bases). This CDR3 comprises 13 residues. The V gene's germline CDR1 is SGHTA and CDR2 FQGNSA. V gave up 5 bases and J gave up 6 bases, with 10 bases separating them. The CDR3 protein is CASSRPGAGELFF. CDR3 coding DNA: TGTGCCAGCAGCCGTCCGGGGGCCGGGGAGCTGTTTTTT.

The chain links TRBV29-1 to TRBJ2-1; TRBD1 matches at 7 bases. J lost 9 bases, V lost 7 bases, and 9 bases had no gene match. The CDR3 runs to 12 residues. CDR1 is SQVTM and CDR2 is ANQGSEA in the germline V gene. The CDR3 spells CSAPTGLGEQFF. Here the CDR3 DNA reads TGCAGCGCTCCGACAGGGCTCGGTGAGCAGTTCTTC.

The V gene is TRBV2, the J gene TRBJ2-6; the D gene is possibly TRBD1 (5 bases). V gave up 2 bases and J gave up 10 bases, with 9 bases separating them. The CDR3 is 13 amino acids. In germline, CDR1 is SNHLY, CDR2 FYNNEI. The CDR3 DNA sequence: TGTGCCAGCAGTGAATCCAGGGAAAACGTCCTGACTTTC. It codes for CASSESRENVLTF.

A note on this clone: The identical CDR3 is also encoded by other nucleotide sequences in the sample. CDR3 nucleotides: TGTGCCAGCTCACCGGGGGCAGGCGGAAACACCATATATTTT. Amino acids: CASSPGAGGNTIYF. The chain has TRBV18 and TRBJ1-3; possibly TRBD1 for D (6 bases). The CDR3 consists of 14 residues. V was cut by 3 bases and J by 4 bases, with 10 bases left in between. The germline CDR1 and CDR2 sequences are KGHSH and LQKENI.